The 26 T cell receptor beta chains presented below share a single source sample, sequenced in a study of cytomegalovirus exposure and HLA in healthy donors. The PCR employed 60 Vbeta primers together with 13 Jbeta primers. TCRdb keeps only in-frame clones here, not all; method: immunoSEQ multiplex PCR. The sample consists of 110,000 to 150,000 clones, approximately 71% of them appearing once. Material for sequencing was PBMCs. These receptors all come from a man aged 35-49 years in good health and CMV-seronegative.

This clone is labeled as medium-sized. CDR3 DNA: TGTGCCAGCAGTGTCAGAGCGTCTTCTGGAGCTTTCTTT. Encoded protein: CASSVRASSGAFF. The V gene is TRBV13, the J gene TRBJ1-1; D is unresolved. From germline, CDR1 is PRHDT and CDR2 FYEKMQ (reference sequence). This CDR3 is built from 13 residues. V lost 6 bases and J lost 10, with 18 bases in between.

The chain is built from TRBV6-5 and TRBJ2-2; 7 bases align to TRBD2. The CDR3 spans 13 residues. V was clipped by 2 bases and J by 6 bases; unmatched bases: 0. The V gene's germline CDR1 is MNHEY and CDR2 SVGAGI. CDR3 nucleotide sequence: TGTGCCAGCAGTTACGGGGGGGCCGGGGAGCTGTTTTTT. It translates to CASSYGGAGELFF.

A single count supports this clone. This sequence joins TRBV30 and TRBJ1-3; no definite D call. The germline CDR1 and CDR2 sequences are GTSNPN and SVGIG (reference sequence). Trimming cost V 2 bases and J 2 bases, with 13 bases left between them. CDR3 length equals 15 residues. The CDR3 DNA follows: TGTGCCTGGAGTAGGACTTGGGGAACTGGAAACACCATATATTTT. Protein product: CAWSRTWGTGNTIYF.

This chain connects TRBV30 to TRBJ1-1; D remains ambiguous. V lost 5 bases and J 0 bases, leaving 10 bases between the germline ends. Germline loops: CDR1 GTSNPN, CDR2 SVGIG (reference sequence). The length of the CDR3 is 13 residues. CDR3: CAWSRHLNTEAFF. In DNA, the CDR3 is TGTGCCTGGTCCCGACACTTGAACACTGAAGCTTTCTTT.

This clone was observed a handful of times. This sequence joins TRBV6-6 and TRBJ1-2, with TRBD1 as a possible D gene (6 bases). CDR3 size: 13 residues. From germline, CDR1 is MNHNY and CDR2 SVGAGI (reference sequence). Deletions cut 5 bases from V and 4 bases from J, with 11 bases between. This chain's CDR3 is CASSNRVFYGYTF. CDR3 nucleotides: TGTGCCAGCAGTAACAGGGTTTTCTATGGCTACACCTTC.

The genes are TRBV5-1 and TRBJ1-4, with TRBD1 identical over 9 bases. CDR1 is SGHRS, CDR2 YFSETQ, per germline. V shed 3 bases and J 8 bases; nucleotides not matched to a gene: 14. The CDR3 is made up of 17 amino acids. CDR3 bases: TGCGCCAGCAGCTCTCAACCGGGACAGGGTTCAAAAGAAAAACTGTTTTTT. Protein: CASSSQPGQGSKEKLFF.

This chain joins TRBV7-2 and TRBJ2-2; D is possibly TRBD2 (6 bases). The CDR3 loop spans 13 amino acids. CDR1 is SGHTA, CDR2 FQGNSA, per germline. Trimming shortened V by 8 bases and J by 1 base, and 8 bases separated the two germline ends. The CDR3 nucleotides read TGTGCCAGCCGGAGGGGGAACACCGGGGAGCTGTTTTTT. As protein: CASRRGNTGELFF.

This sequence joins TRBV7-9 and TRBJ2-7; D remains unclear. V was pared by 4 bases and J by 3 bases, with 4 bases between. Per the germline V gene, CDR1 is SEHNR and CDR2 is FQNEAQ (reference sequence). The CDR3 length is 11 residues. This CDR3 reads CASSSDYEQYF. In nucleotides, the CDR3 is TGTGCCAGCAGCTCAGACTACGAGCAGTACTTC.

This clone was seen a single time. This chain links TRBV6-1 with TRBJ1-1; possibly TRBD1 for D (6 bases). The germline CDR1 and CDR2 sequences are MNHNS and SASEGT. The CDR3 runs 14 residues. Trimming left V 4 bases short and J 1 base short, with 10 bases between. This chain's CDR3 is CASSAYRENTEAFF. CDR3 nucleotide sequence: TGTGCCAGCAGTGCGTACAGGGAGAACACTGAAGCTTTCTTT.

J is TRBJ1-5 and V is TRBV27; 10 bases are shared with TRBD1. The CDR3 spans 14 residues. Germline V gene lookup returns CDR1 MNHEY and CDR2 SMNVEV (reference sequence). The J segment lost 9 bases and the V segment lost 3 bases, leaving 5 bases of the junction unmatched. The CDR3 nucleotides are TGTGCCAGCAGTTTTCCGGGACAGGGGAGGCCCCAGCATTTT. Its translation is CASSFPGQGRPQHF.

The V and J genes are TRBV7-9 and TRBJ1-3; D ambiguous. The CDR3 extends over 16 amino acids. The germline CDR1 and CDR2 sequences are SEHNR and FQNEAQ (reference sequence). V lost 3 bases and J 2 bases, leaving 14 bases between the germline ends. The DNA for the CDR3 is TGTGCCAGCAGCTTGGTGGAGCTTGGAACTGGAAACACCATATATTTT. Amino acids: CASSLVELGTGNTIYF. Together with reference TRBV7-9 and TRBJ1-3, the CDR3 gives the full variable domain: DTGVSQNPRHKITKRGQNVTFRCDPISEHNRLYWYRQTLGQGPEFLTYFQNEAQLEKSRLLSDRFSAERPKGSFSTLEIQRTEQGDSAMYLCASSLVELGTGNTIYFGEGSWLTVV.

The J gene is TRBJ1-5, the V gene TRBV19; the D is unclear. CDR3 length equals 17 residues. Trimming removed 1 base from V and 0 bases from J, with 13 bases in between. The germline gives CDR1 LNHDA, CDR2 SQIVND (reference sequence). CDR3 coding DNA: TGTGCCAGTAGTATAGCGGCAGGTTATACTAGCAATCAGCCCCAGCATTTT. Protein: CASSIAAGYTSNQPQHF.

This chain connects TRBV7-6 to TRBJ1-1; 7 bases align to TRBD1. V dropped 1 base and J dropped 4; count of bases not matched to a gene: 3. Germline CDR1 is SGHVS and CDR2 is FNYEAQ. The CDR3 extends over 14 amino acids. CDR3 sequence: CASSLGDRVTEAFF. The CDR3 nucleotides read TGTGCCAGCAGCTTAGGAGACAGGGTCACTGAAGCTTTCTTT.

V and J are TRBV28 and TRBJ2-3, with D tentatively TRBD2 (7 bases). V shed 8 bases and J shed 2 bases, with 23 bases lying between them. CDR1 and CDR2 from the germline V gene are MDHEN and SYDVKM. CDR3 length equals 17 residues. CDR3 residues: CASYEGGGLVTTDTQYF. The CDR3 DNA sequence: TGTGCCAGCTACGAGGGGGGAGGGTTGGTGACCACAGATACGCAGTATTTT. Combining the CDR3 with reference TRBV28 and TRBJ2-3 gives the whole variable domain DVKVTQSSRYLVKRTGEKVFLECVQDMDHENMFWYRQDPGLGLRLIYFSYDVKMKEKGDIPEGYSVSREKKERFSLILESASTNQTSMYLCASYEGGGLVTTDTQYFGPGTRLTVL.

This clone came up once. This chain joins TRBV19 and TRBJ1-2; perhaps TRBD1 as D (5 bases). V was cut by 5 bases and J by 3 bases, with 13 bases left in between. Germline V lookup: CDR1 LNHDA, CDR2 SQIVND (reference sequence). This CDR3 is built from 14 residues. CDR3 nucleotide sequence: TGTGCCAGTAGTGTCTTATCGGGGGACTATGGCTACACCTTC. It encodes CASSVLSGDYGYTF.

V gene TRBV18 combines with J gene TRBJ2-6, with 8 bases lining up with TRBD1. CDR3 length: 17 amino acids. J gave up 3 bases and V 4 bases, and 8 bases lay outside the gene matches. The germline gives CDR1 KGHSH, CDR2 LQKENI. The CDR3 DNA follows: TGTGCCAGCTCACAAAACCAGGGGGCGCTTGGGGCCAACGTCCTGACTTTC. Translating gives CASSQNQGALGANVLTF.

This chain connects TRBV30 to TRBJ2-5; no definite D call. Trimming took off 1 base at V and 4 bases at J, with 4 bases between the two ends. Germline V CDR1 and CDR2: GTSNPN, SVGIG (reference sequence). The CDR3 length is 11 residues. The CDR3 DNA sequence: TGTGCCTGGAGTGGAGCAGAGACCCAGTACTTC. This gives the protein CAWSGAETQYF.

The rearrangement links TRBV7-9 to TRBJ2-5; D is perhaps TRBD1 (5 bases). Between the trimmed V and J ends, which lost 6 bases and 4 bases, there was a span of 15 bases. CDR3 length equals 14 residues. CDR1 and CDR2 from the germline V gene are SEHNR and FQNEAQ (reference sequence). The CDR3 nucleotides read TGTGCCAGCAGTCGCGCAGGGTCTTTAGAGACCCAGTACTTC. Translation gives CASSRAGSLETQYF.

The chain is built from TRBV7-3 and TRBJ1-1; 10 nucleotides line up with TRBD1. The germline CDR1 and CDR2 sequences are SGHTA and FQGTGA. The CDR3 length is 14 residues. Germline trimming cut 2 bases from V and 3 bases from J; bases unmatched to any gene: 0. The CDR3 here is CASSLGTGDTEAFF. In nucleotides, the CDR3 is TGTGCCAGCAGCTTAGGGACAGGGGACACTGAAGCTTTCTTT.

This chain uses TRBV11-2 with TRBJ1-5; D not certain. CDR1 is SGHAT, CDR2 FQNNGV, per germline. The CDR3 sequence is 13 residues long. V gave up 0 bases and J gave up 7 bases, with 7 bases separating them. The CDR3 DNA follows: TGTGCCAGCAGCTTAGATCTATGGCAGCCCCAGCATTTT. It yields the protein CASSLDLWQPQHF.

CDR3 DNA: TGCGCCAGCAGATGGGACATCGGCGGAGAAAAACTGTTTTTT. The encoded protein is CASRWDIGGEKLFF. V gene TRBV5-1 combines with J gene TRBJ1-4, with a possible D match to TRBD1 (6 bases). V was trimmed by 5 bases and J by 8 bases, leaving 16 bases between them. The germline V gene encodes CDR1 SGHRS and CDR2 YFSETQ. The CDR3 is 14 residues long.

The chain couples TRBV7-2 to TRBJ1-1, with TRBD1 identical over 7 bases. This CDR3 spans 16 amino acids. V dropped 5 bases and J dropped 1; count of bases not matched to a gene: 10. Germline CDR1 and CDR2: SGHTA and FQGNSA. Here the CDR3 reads CASSRRGGPPNTEAFF. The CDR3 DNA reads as TGTGCCAGCAGCCGCCGAGGGGGCCCCCCGAACACTGAAGCTTTCTTT.

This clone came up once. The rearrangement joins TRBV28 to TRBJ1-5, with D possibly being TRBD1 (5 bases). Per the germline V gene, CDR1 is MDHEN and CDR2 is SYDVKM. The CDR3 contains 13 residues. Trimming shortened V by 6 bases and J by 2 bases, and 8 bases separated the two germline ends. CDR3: CASRVTGNQPQHF. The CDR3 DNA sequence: TGTGCCAGCAGGGTGACAGGCAATCAGCCCCAGCATTTT.

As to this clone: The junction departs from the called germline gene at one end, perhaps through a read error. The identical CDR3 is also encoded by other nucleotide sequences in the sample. The CDR3 is CASSYSTLAGETQYF. CDR3 in DNA: TGTGCCAGCAGTTACTCGACACTAGCGGGGGAGACTCAGTACTTC. The chain couples TRBV6-6 to TRBJ2-5, with TRBD2 matching 11 bases. The CDR3 length is 15 residues. From germline, CDR1 is MNHNY and CDR2 SVGAGI (reference sequence).

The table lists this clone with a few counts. CDR3 DNA sequence: TGTGCCAGCAGCCTAGGGACAGACTATGGCTACACCTTC. It encodes CASSLGTDYGYTF. The rearrangement links TRBV7-2 to TRBJ1-2, with 7 bases identical to TRBD1. This CDR3 region has 13 residues. V dropped 5 bases and J dropped 3; count of bases not matched to a gene: 3. The V gene's germline CDR1 is SGHTA and CDR2 FQGNSA.

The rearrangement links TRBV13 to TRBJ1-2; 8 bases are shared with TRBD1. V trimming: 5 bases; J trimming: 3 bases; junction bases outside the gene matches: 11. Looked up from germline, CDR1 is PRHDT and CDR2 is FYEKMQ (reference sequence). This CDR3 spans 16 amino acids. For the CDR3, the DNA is TGTGCCAGCAGCCCTCACATATTGACAGGGGACTATGGCTACACCTTC. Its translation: CASSPHILTGDYGYTF.